This TCR beta chain was retrieved from a study of T cell responses to AZD1222 COVID-19 vaccine. This CDR3 is 15 amino acids long. Germline V gene sequence: CDR1 SGHRS, CDR2 YFSETQ. V was cut by 6 bases and J by 3 bases, with 15 bases left in between. The table came from immunoSEQ multiplex PCR; TCRdb's copy has only in-frame clones and leaves some out. Here the sample spans about 24,000 clones, approximately 86% being singletons. This specimen consisted of peripheral blood, obtained 28 days after the second AZD1222 dose. V and J are TRBV5-1 and TRBJ2-2, with D possibly TRBD2 on 7 matching bases. This receptor was identified in an adult who received the AZD1222 COVID-19 vaccine. The CDR3 is CASTLTGGYTGELFF. The CDR3 region has the DNA TGCGCCAGCACCCTGACGGGGGGCTACACCGGGGAGCTGTTTTTT.